This T cell receptor beta chain was sequenced in a study of blood T cell repertoires in COVID-19. Study-wide background: There were acute and convalescent COVID-19 samples, and they came from the United States, Italy and Spain.

The cohort comprised adults aged about 18 to 90 years residing in approximately 25 US areas. Per the germline V gene, CDR1 is MDHEN and CDR2 is SYDVKM. This CDR3 region has 12 residues. The ends were cut back, 7 bases at V and 5 bases at J, with 9 bases in the middle. As processed by the authors: Reference gene primer amplification gave nucleated cell count estimates. The data were produced by immunoSEQ multiplex PCR, yet TCRdb's version contains in-frame clones alone and is incomplete. The V and J calls and the clone size are those of that table, but D and trimming were determined from the DNA. The data contain fewer than 250,000 clones, 80% to 90% of them seen just once; the ten biggest clones take up around 0.85%.

V usage is TRBV28 and J usage is TRBJ1-5; D not certain. Sequencing was carried out using PBMCs or T cells enriched from blood (not recorded which). This clonotype originated in a man in his fifties or sixties who had been exposed to COVID-19. The CDR3 DNA reads as TGTGCCAGCACTCTCGGTTATCAGCCCCAGCATTTT. Translation gives CASTLGYQPQHF.